What follows are 27 T cell receptor beta chains derived from one specimen sequenced in a study of blood T cell repertoires in COVID-19. Measured with immunoSEQ multiplex PCR; TCRdb has only the in-frame clones, and not every one. The sample records about 110,000 clones, more than 70% being singletons. The sample was peripheral blood. These TCRs come from a man aged 35 to 55 with active or convalescent COVID-19.

The gene calls are TRBV3-1 (or the pseudogene TRBV3-2) and TRBJ1-4; 8 nucleotides line up with TRBD1. Per germline, CDR1 LGHDT and CDR2 YNNKEL (reference sequence). V trimming: 3 bases; J trimming: 7 bases; junction bases outside the gene matches: 7. The CDR3 loop spans 15 amino acids. The CDR3 DNA is TGTGCCAGCAGCCACCGACAGGGGCCTACTGAAAAACTGTTTTTT. Its protein product is CASSHRQGPTEKLFF.

This clone came up a few times. This sequence joins TRBV29-1 and TRBJ2-7; 7 bases agree with TRBD2. The CDR3 runs 11 residues. The germline CDR1 and CDR2 sequences are SQVTM and ANQGSEA. Trimming removed 6 bases from V and 3 bases from J; junction bases left unmatched: 2. CDR3 amino acids: CSVGGNYEQYF. In nucleotides, the CDR3 is TGCAGCGTCGGGGGGAACTACGAGCAGTACTTC.

In its sample, this clone was seen a few times. The chain couples TRBV4-3 to TRBJ2-5; 15 nucleotides align to TRBD2. The CDR3 totals 16 residues. CDR1 LGHNA and CDR2 YSLEER come from the germline V gene. Trimming cost V 1 base and J 5 bases; bases outside gene matches: 2. This CDR3 reads CASSQGGTSGRETQYF. The CDR3 bases are TGCGCCAGCAGCCAAGGAGGGACTAGCGGGAGGGAGACCCAGTACTTC.

This chain connects TRBV30 to TRBJ2-5, with 8 positions matching TRBD2. The CDR3 consists of 14 residues. CDR1 and CDR2 from the germline V gene are GTSNPN and SVGIG (reference sequence). Germline trimming cut 4 bases from V and 5 bases from J; bases unmatched to any gene: 9. CDR3 nucleotides: TGTGCCTGGACCCTTTTGTCGGGAGGGGAGACCCAGTACTTC. Translated, it gives CAWTLLSGGETQYF.

The chain uses TRBV7-9 and TRBJ1-1; D is uncertain. V gave up 3 bases and J gave up 2 bases, with 10 bases separating them. The CDR3 loop spans 14 amino acids. Germline CDR1 and CDR2: SEHNR and FQNEAQ (reference sequence). The CDR3 DNA sequence: TGTGCCAGCAGCTTGACACCAACTAACACTGAAGCTTTCTTT. Its protein is CASSLTPTNTEAFF.

The CDR3 nucleotides read TGTGCCAGCAAGGAGCGCTTCTCTGGAAACACCATATATTTT. It encodes CASKERFSGNTIYF. The V call is TRBV6-5, the J call TRBJ1-3; D is undetermined. V was cut by 7 bases and J by 0 bases, with 10 bases left in between. CDR1 is MNHEY and CDR2 is SVGAGI in the germline V gene. The CDR3 has 14 amino acids.

The J gene is TRBJ2-1, the V gene TRBV3-1 (or the pseudogene TRBV3-2); 11 nucleotides line up with TRBD2. V lost 0 bases, J lost 5 bases, and 9 bases stayed unmatched. Germline CDR1 reads LGHDT; CDR2 reads YNNKEL (reference sequence). The CDR3 spans 18 residues. CDR3 sequence (DNA): TGTGCCAGCAGCCAAGAAATAGCGGGAGGGCCGCGAAACAATGAGCAGTTCTTC. It is translated as CASSQEIAGGPRNNEQFF.

This rearrangement joins TRBV19 to TRBJ2-1; 8 bases fit TRBD2. The CDR3 spans 15 residues. Germline CDR1 is LNHDA and CDR2 is SQIVND (reference sequence). V lost 5 bases and J lost 8; bases outside the gene matches: 11. CDR3 bases: TGTGCCAGTAGTCGGCTAGCGGGCAGGGGCGATGAGCAGTTCTTC. This encodes CASSRLAGRGDEQFF.

The chain employs TRBV30 and TRBJ1-4; D is possibly TRBD1 (6 bases). V lost 7 bases and J 7 bases, leaving 22 bases between the germline ends. Germline CDR1 GTSNPN, CDR2 SVGIG (reference sequence). The CDR3 totals 15 residues. The CDR3 DNA reads TGTGCCTTTTCCATGTTGAGGGGGTTGAGTGAAAAACTGTTTTTT. It is translated as CAFSMLRGLSEKLFF.

This clone has just one count. The rearrangement uses TRBV24-1 and TRBJ1-1; 10 bases match TRBD1. After removal of 4 bases from V and 6 bases from J, the junction contained 10 bases not matched to a gene. The CDR3 has 16 residues. CDR1 is KGHDR and CDR2 is SFDVKD in the germline V gene. The CDR3 DNA reads as TGTGCCACCAGTGACCGCATGACAGGGGGCGTCGCTGAAGCTTTCTTT. Translated: CATSDRMTGGVAEAFF.

This chain's CDR3 is CASSEGQGRGKASTDTQYF. The DNA for the CDR3 is TGCGCCAGCAGTGAAGGACAGGGGAGGGGGAAAGCTAGCACAGATACGCAGTATTTT. V usage is TRBV10-2 and J usage is TRBJ2-3; 9 nucleotides match TRBD1. From germline, CDR1 is WSHSY and CDR2 SAAADI. The CDR3 is 19 residues long. V was pared by 3 bases and J by 0 bases, with 13 bases of the junction left unmatched.

The CDR3 sequence: CAWTPPLSGAYNEQFF. The CDR3 nucleotides are TGTGCCTGGACCCCTCCCCTTAGCGGGGCATACAATGAGCAGTTCTTC. The genes are TRBV30 and TRBJ2-1; 8 nucleotides agree with TRBD2. Losses at the gene ends were 4 bases for V and 4 bases for J; bases not matched to a gene: 12. This CDR3 has 16 residues. CDR1 GTSNPN and CDR2 SVGIG come from the germline V gene (reference sequence).

This clone was counted once. The chain links TRBV19 to TRBJ1-5; 9 bases map to TRBD1. CDR3 length: 14 amino acids. Germline lookup yields CDR1 LNHDA and CDR2 SQIVND (reference sequence). Trimming at V came to 1 base and at J to 7 bases, leaving 2 bases not matched to a gene. CDR3 coding DNA: TGTGCCAGTAGTATAGGGACAGGGGCCCAGCCCCAGCATTTT. Translating gives CASSIGTGAQPQHF.

The rearrangement links TRBV5-1 to TRBJ2-1; 7 bases agree with TRBD2. V shed 0 bases, J shed 5 bases, and the junction held 17 bases outside the gene matches. The CDR3 sequence is 19 residues long. Germline V gives CDR1 SGHRS, CDR2 YFSETQ. CDR3 DNA sequence: TGCGCCAGCAGCTTGGAGGGTGGGCGAGCACTAGCGAATCACAATGAGCAGTTCTTC. Its translation is CASSLEGGRALANHNEQFF.

Notes on this clone: Relative to the germline gene, one junction end is altered; a read error may explain this. The chain employs TRBV5-8 and TRBJ2-1; 8 bases agree with TRBD2. The V gene's germline CDR1 is SGHTS and CDR2 YDEGEE. The CDR3 extends over 16 amino acids. The CDR3 nucleotides read TGTGCCAGCAGATTGGGGAGCGGGAGCTCCTACAATGAGCAGTTCTTC. As protein: CASRLGSGSSYNEQFF.

The V call is TRBV18, the J call TRBJ2-7; the match to TRBD1 covers 7 bases. Germline assignment: CDR1 KGHSH and CDR2 LQKENI. Germline trimming cut 3 bases from V and 1 base from J; bases unmatched to any gene: 6. The CDR3 spans 15 residues. This CDR3 is CASSPGTASSYEQYF. The CDR3 bases are TGTGCCAGCTCACCGGGGACAGCCTCTTCCTACGAGCAGTACTTC.

The chain joins TRBV5-1 to TRBJ2-5; tentatively, D is TRBD2 (5 bases). This CDR3 region has 15 residues. Germline-derived CDR1 and CDR2 are SGHRS and YFSETQ. Between the trimmed V and J ends, which lost 1 base and 3 bases, there was a span of 13 bases. The CDR3 spells CASSLWERPEETQYF. As DNA, the CDR3 is TGCGCCAGCAGCTTGTGGGAGCGGCCTGAAGAGACCCAGTACTTC.

The genes are TRBV7-2 and TRBJ1-1; the match to TRBD1 covers 8 bases. Germline values: CDR1 SGHTA, CDR2 FQGNSA. There are 14 residues in the CDR3. J was trimmed by 7 bases and V by 4 bases; bases with no gene match: 8. CDR3 amino acids: CASSSVPGQVEAFF. CDR3 DNA: TGTGCCAGCAGCTCGGTCCCGGGACAGGTTGAAGCTTTCTTT. The full variable domain, with the rest looked up from reference TRBV7-2 and TRBJ1-1, is GAGVSQSPSNKVTEKGKDVELRCDPISGHTALYWYRQSLGQGLEFLIYFQGNSAPDKSGLPSDRFSAERTGGSVSTLTIQRTQQEDSAVYLCASSSVPGQVEAFFGQGTRLTVV.

The rearrangement links TRBV3-1 (or the pseudogene TRBV3-2) to TRBJ1-2, with D tentatively TRBD1 (6 bases). The CDR3 totals 14 residues. Germline V gene data show CDR1 as LGHDT and CDR2 as YNNKEL (reference sequence). Trimming left V 4 bases short and J 3 bases short, with 12 bases between. CDR3 sequence reads: CASSLGGAHYGYTF. The CDR3 region has the DNA TGTGCCAGCAGCCTCGGGGGGGCACACTATGGCTACACCTTC.

This chain links TRBV27 with TRBJ2-1, with TRBD2 matching over 11 bases. The CDR3 runs 17 residues. Trimming took 3 bases from V and 4 from J; bases not matched to a gene: 8. CDR1 MNHEY and CDR2 SMNVEV come from the germline V gene (reference sequence). The CDR3 protein is CASSFHTSGSGYNEQFF. CDR3 DNA sequence: TGTGCCAGCAGTTTCCATACTAGCGGGAGTGGGTACAATGAGCAGTTCTTC.

The chain recombines TRBV30 with TRBJ1-5; D is possibly TRBD1 (5 bases). This CDR3 has 14 residues. V was shortened by 2 bases and J by 5 bases, with 13 bases between the two germline ends. From germline, CDR1 is GTSNPN and CDR2 SVGIG (reference sequence). The CDR3 here is CAWSRGSDDQPQHF. In DNA, the CDR3 is TGTGCCTGGAGTAGGGGCAGTGACGATCAGCCCCAGCATTTT.

The chain uses TRBV7-2 and TRBJ1-1; TRBD1 is a possible D gene (5 bases). This CDR3 comprises 13 residues. Germline CDR1 reads SGHTA; CDR2 reads FQGNSA. Between the trimmed V and J ends, which lost 4 bases and 3 bases, there was a span of 9 bases. CDR3 amino acids: CASSSQAYTEAFF. In DNA, the CDR3 is TGTGCCAGCAGCTCACAGGCGTACACTGAAGCTTTCTTT.

The chain has TRBV28 and TRBJ1-2, with TRBD1 matching 9 bases. The V and J ends lost 3 bases and 4 bases, in that order; junction bases with no gene match: 15. Germline loops: CDR1 MDHEN, CDR2 SYDVKM. The CDR3 is made up of 18 amino acids. This chain's CDR3 is CASSFVPGQGGGSYGYTF. The CDR3 DNA sequence: TGTGCCAGCAGTTTCGTCCCGGGACAGGGAGGAGGGAGCTATGGCTACACCTTC.

This sequence joins TRBV28 and TRBJ2-1; TRBD2 aligns across 14 bases. Germline trimming cut 6 bases from V and 14 bases from J; bases unmatched to any gene: 15. Looked up from germline, CDR1 is MDHEN and CDR2 is SYDVKM. The CDR3 spans 16 residues. CDR3 protein: CASSTPGLAGVRPEFF. In DNA, the CDR3 is TGTGCCAGCAGCACACCGGGACTAGCGGGAGTAAGGCCCGAGTTCTTC.

This chain uses TRBV30 with TRBJ2-7; 7 bases match TRBD1. Germline V lookup: CDR1 GTSNPN, CDR2 SVGIG (reference sequence). Trimming cost V 1 base and J 5 bases; bases outside gene matches: 5. The length of the CDR3 is 13 residues. Written as DNA, the CDR3 is TGTGCCTGGAGTGGACACAGGGGAGACGAGCAGTACTTC. Protein product: CAWSGHRGDEQYF.

This clone was seen more than once but under ten times. The CDR3 DNA follows: TGTGCCAGTAACCAACAGGGGTCCACTGAAGCTTTCTTT. Translated: CASNQQGSTEAFF. V gene TRBV19 combines with J gene TRBJ1-1; TRBD1 aligns across 7 bases. The CDR3 totals 13 residues. CDR1 and CDR2 from the germline V gene are LNHDA and SQIVND (reference sequence). The junction had 6 bases not matched to a gene; V was cut back by 7 bases and J by 4 bases. The full variable domain, with the rest looked up from reference TRBV19 and TRBJ1-1, is DGGITQSPKYLFRKEGQNVTLSCEQNLNHDAMYWYRQDPGQGLRLIYYSQIVNDFQKGDIAEGYSVSREKKESFPLTVTSAQKNPTAFYLCASNQQGSTEAFFGQGTRLTVV.

J is TRBJ1-3 and V is TRBV27; D perhaps matches TRBD1 (5 bases). With 3 bases removed from V and 0 bases from J, the gap between germline ends came to 12 bases. Germline V lookup: CDR1 MNHEY, CDR2 SMNVEV (reference sequence). CDR3 length equals 16 residues. The chain's CDR3 is CASSLGLPDSGNTIYF. As DNA, the CDR3 is TGTGCCAGCAGTTTGGGACTCCCGGACTCTGGAAACACCATATATTTT.